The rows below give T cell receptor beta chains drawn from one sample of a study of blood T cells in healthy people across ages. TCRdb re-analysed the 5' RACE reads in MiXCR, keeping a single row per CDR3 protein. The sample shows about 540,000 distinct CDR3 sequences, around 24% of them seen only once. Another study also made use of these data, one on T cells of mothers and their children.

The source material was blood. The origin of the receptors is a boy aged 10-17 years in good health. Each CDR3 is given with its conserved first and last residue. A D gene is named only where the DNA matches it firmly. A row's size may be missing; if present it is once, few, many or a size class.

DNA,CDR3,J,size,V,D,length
TGTGCCAGCAGTTTTGGAGGCAGGCCCTACGAGCAGTACTTC,CASSFGGRPYEQYF,TRBJ2-7,few,TRBV12-3/TRBV12-4,-,14
TGTGCCAGCTCACAACAACCGGGACAGGGGGCCACCGGGGAGCTGTTTTTT,CASSQQPGQGATGELFF,TRBJ2-2,few,TRBV18,TRBD1,17
TGCAGCGGAACTAACGGAGATACGCAGTATTTT,CSGTNGDTQYF,TRBJ2-3,-,TRBV29-1,-,11
TGCGCCAGCAGCCAAGTCTACAGGAGGGAGATCGGGGAGCTGTTTTTT,CASSQVYRREIGELFF,TRBJ2-2,-,TRBV4-3,-,16
TGCGCCAGCAGCCAAGCGGGACAGGTCCTCTACGAGCAGTACTTC,CASSQAGQVLYEQYF,TRBJ2-7,few,TRBV4-1,TRBD1,15
TGTGCCAGCAGTTCCCCCCAACAGGGGAACTATGGCTACACCTTC,CASSSPQQGNYGYTF,TRBJ1-2,few,TRBV27,TRBD1,15
TGCAGTGCTAGAGGGGACGGGAGCGTGAACGAGCAGTTCTTC,CSARGDGSVNEQFF,TRBJ2-1,-,TRBV20-1,-,14
TGCGCCAGCAGCCAAGAAGGTGAACCGGGACAGTTGAACACTGAAGCTTTCTTT,CASSQEGEPGQLNTEAFF,TRBJ1-1,few,TRBV4-3,TRBD1,18
TGTGCCTGCAGTGAAGCAGACAGGGGGCGGAACGAGCAGTACTTC,CACSEADRGRNEQYF,TRBJ2-7,-,TRBV2,TRBD1,15
TGTGCCAGCAGCCGAGAGGGAAGTGAGGGGAATGAGCAGTTCTTC,CASSREGSEGNEQFF,TRBJ2-1,-,TRBV6-6,-,15
TGTGCCACCAGTGATGTCACAGGGGGCGATCGGCCCCAGCATTTT,CATSDVTGGDRPQHF,TRBJ1-5,-,TRBV24-1,TRBD1,15
TGTGCCAGCAGCCAGACTCCGGGGGGCGGACAGCCCCAGCATTTT,CASSQTPGGGQPQHF,TRBJ1-5,few,TRBV3-1,-,15
TGTGCCAGCAGCCGGGGGGACAGGGGATACGAGCAGTACTTC,CASSRGDRGYEQYF,TRBJ2-7,-,TRBV28,TRBD1,14
TGTGCCAGCAGGCCACAGGGGTTCACGGAGACCCAGTACTTC,CASRPQGFTETQYF,TRBJ2-5,-,TRBV27,TRBD1,14
TGTGCCAGCAGCCGCTGGGGTGGCGGGGAAGGGGAAGAGACCCAGTACTTC,CASSRWGGGEGEETQYF,TRBJ2-5,-,TRBV7-2,-,17
TGTGCCAGCAGTTTGGGGCAGCCCTACGAGCAGTACTTC,CASSLGQPYEQYF,TRBJ2-7,many,TRBV12-3/TRBV12-4,-,13
TGTGCCAGCAGCTTAGTGGGCTCACCCCTCCACTTT,CASSLVGSPLHF,TRBJ1-6,few,TRBV7-2,-,12
TGTGCCAGCAGTCCCAGAACCACAGATACGCAGTATTTT,CASSPRTTDTQYF,TRBJ2-3,few,TRBV28,-,13
TGTGCCAGCAGTTCCCCCTTACTAGCGGGAGGGGATGAGACCCAGTACTTC,CASSSPLLAGGDETQYF,TRBJ2-5,-,TRBV28,TRBD2,17
TGTGCCAGCAGCTTAGTTAGCGGGAGCGTTTCCTCCTACAATGAGCAGTTCTTC,CASSLVSGSVSSYNEQFF,TRBJ2-1,-,TRBV7-8,TRBD2,18
TGTGCCAGCAGCCAGACTAGCGGGGGGGCCAATGAGCAGTTCTTC,CASSQTSGGANEQFF,TRBJ2-1,many,TRBV7-3,TRBD2,15
TGTGCCAGCAGTTTACGTCGGTACGGACAGTCCTACGAGCAGTACTTC,CASSLRRYGQSYEQYF,TRBJ2-7,few,TRBV28,-,16
TGTGCCAGCAGAAAAGGAGGGGGGCCAGATACGCAGTATTTT,CASRKGGGPDTQYF,TRBJ2-3,-,TRBV7-9,-,14
TGTGCCACCACAGTGAATTTGGGCGGCGGTGAAAAACTGTTTTTT,CATTVNLGGGEKLFF,TRBJ1-4,few,TRBV2,-,15
TGTGCCAGCAGCCGGGACAGGGGGCTAAATGAGCAGTACTTC,CASSRDRGLNEQYF,TRBJ2-7,few,TRBV14,TRBD1,14
TGCAGCGTGGGGTCGGCGTCAGCCACAGATACGCAGTATTTT,CSVGSASATDTQYF,TRBJ2-3,-,TRBV29-1,-,14
TGCGCCAGCAGCCGGGACAGGGGGATAAATGAGCAGTTCTTC,CASSRDRGINEQFF,TRBJ2-1,many,TRBV4-3,TRBD1,14
TGTGCCAGCAGCTTAGAAGGGGGGCTCACAGATACGCAGTATTTT,CASSLEGGLTDTQYF,TRBJ2-3,-,TRBV11-2,-,15
TGCGCCAGCAGCCAAGGCCGGGTCTCCTCTGGAAACACCATATATTTT,CASSQGRVSSGNTIYF,TRBJ1-3,few,TRBV4-3,-,16
TGTGCCAGCGAGGGTACTTTTGACAGGTCGTCTAGCACAGATACGCAGTATTTT,CASEGTFDRSSSTDTQYF,TRBJ2-3,few,TRBV6-2/TRBV6-3,-,18
TGTGCCAGCAGTGACGGGCCGTACGCCGGGGAGCTGTTTTTT,CASSDGPYAGELFF,TRBJ2-2,-,TRBV2,-,14
TGTGCCAGCAGCTTACAAGACAGGGGTGGGTACGAGCAGTACTTC,CASSLQDRGGYEQYF,TRBJ2-7,few,TRBV7-6,TRBD1,15
TGTGCCAGTAGGGCCGGGCCATCGAACACCGGGGAGCTGTTTTTT,CASRAGPSNTGELFF,TRBJ2-2,-,TRBV19,-,15
TGTGCCAGCAGCCGACGCTCGACCGGACAGGGGGCGGGTTTTCGCACTGAAGCTTTCTTT,CASSRRSTGQGAGFRTEAFF,TRBJ1-1,-,TRBV27,TRBD1,20
TGCGCCAGCAGCTTGTACGGACAGGGCAAACCCTACAATGAGCAGTTCTTC,CASSLYGQGKPYNEQFF,TRBJ2-1,-,TRBV5-1,TRBD1,17
TGTGCCAGCCGCTGGCAGGGGCGTGGGGCTGAAGCTTTCTTT,CASRWQGRGAEAFF,TRBJ1-1,few,TRBV28,-,14
TGCGCCAGCACCCTAAGCAGGAACTACGAGCAGTACTTC,CASTLSRNYEQYF,TRBJ2-7,-,TRBV5-1,-,13
TGTGCCAGCAGCTTAACTAGCGGGAGTTTTGATGAGCAGTTCTTC,CASSLTSGSFDEQFF,TRBJ2-1,-,TRBV7-8,TRBD2,15
TGTGCCAGCAGCTTAGCCACTAGCGGAAACACCGGGGAGCTGTTTTTT,CASSLATSGNTGELFF,TRBJ2-2,few,TRBV7-2,TRBD2,16
TGCAGTGCGGAACGGGAGGGGGCGGGGAATGAGCAGTTCTTC,CSAEREGAGNEQFF,TRBJ2-1,-,TRBV20-1,-,14
TGTGCCAGCAGCTCGGACAGGGGGGATCCACCCCTCCACTTT,CASSSDRGDPPLHF,TRBJ1-6,few,TRBV9,TRBD1,14
TGTGCCAGCAGCAAGAGACAGGCCCTTGGCTACAATGAGCAGTTCTTC,CASSKRQALGYNEQFF,TRBJ2-1,-,TRBV7-9,-,16
TGTGCCATCAGGGATCCGGGACACACCTACGAGCAGTACTTC,CAIRDPGHTYEQYF,TRBJ2-7,few,TRBV10-3,-,14
TGTGCCAGCAGAGGTAGATATAGCAATCAGCCCCAGCATTTT,CASRGRYSNQPQHF,TRBJ1-5,-,TRBV12-3/TRBV12-4,-,14
TGCGCCAGCAGTTTCATAGGGACAGGGTCATACAATGAGCAGTTCTTC,CASSFIGTGSYNEQFF,TRBJ2-1,few,TRBV5-1,TRBD1,16
TGTGCCAGCAGCTCCGGACTAGCCTGGGAGACCCAGTACTTC,CASSSGLAWETQYF,TRBJ2-5,-,TRBV7-6,TRBD2,14
TGTGCCAGCAGTGGCGGCGGGAGGGCCACAGATACGCAGTATTTT,CASSGGGRATDTQYF,TRBJ2-3,-,TRBV6-4,TRBD2,15
TGTGCCAGCAGCTTGAACAGGAACTCCTACAATGAGCAGTTCTTC,CASSLNRNSYNEQFF,TRBJ2-1,-,TRBV5-8,-,15
TGTGCCAGCAGTCCCCGTATGGCTAGCGGGAGCAATGAGCAGTTCTTC,CASSPRMASGSNEQFF,TRBJ2-1,-,TRBV28,TRBD2,16
TGTGCCAGCAGCCCTACCCCAGACGGTGTCGTGGGCTACACCTTC,CASSPTPDGVVGYTF,TRBJ1-2,-,TRBV6-5,-,15